These 3 T cell receptor beta chains were sequenced from one sample in a study of OX40 agonist ivuxolimab in advanced cancers. Clones were sequenced by immunoSEQ multiplex PCR, and TCRdb holds only the in-frame ones, with some missing. The profile shows 60,000 or so clones, approximately 94% of them singletons. Specimen: CD4+ or CD8+ T cells sorted from blood, collected in a trial of the OX40 agonist ivuxolimab. Receptor source: an adult with an advanced solid tumor such as melanoma, head and neck, liver or kidney cancer.

J is TRBJ2-5 and V is TRBV27; 7 bases agree with TRBD1. CDR3 length equals 14 residues. Germline values: CDR1 MNHEY, CDR2 SMNVEV (reference sequence). Trimming took 5 bases from V and 0 from J; bases not matched to a gene: 3. The CDR3: CASSRGQNQETQYF. CDR3 bases: TGTGCCAGCAGTCGGGGACAGAACCAAGAGACCCAGTACTTC.

The gene calls are TRBV4-3 and TRBJ2-3, with D possibly TRBD2 on 6 matching bases. The CDR3 spans 15 residues. Looked up from germline, CDR1 is LGHNA and CDR2 is YSLEER. V shed 3 bases and J shed 4 bases, with 14 bases lying between them. The CDR3 bases are TGCGCCAGCAGCCAGTGGGAGGCCTCGGCAGATACGCAGTATTTT. Translating gives CASSQWEASADTQYF.

The rearrangement joins TRBV21-1 to TRBJ2-7. TRBV21-1 is a pseudogene segment. The CDR3 runs to 12 residues. CDR3 sequence: CASSKWAYEQYF. The CDR3 DNA follows: TGTGCCAGCAGCAAATGGGCCTACGAGCAGTACTTC.